The present T cell receptor beta chain was sequenced within a study of cytomegalovirus exposure and HLA in healthy donors. The study ran its PCR with 60 Vbeta and 13 Jbeta primers. Study processing details: As a later analysis found, there were 70 million to 100 million unique TCR beta chains, of which roughly 11 million were shared. TCRdb's copy holds only in-frame clones and misses some; the assay was immunoSEQ multiplex PCR. Clone size and the V and J calls come from that table; the DNA yielded D and trimming. Of about 98,000 clones detected, about 81% appear once; the ten largest clones hold approximately 11%. V was shortened by 1 base and J by 9 bases, with 10 bases between the two germline ends. From germline, CDR1 is MNHNS and CDR2 SASEGT. The CDR3 is 14 residues long. Overall study results and limits: Earlier analysis looked at TCR beta V segments, and most were productive about 87% or about 30% of the time. Association of 17,000 or so TCR beta sequences with HLA alleles was found at 0.05 false discovery rate in a later analysis.

The sample holds a few counts of this clone. Its antigen is unidentified. This receptor was identified in a man in his late teens or twenties in good health and CMV-seropositive. Sequencing was carried out using PBMCs. The genes are TRBV6-1 and TRBJ1-6, with D tentatively TRBD1 (5 bases). The CDR3 nucleotides read TGTGCCAGCAGTGAAGGACAGTTAAGTTCACCCCTCCACTTT. It yields the protein CASSEGQLSSPLHF.